The T cell receptor beta chain described here comes from a study of blood T cell repertoires in COVID-19. Study details: The United States, Italy and Spain were the sources of the acute and convalescent COVID-19 samples. PBMCs, B-cell-depleted T cells, or T cells were the source of the cDNA or gDNA that made up the material.

Trimming shortened V by 3 bases and J by 8 bases, and 13 bases separated the two germline ends. This CDR3 spans 13 amino acids. The germline gives CDR1 MGHRA, CDR2 YSYEKL. Per the study methods: The assay estimated nucleated cells by amplifying reference gene primers. The table came from immunoSEQ multiplex PCR; TCRdb's copy has only in-frame clones and leaves some out. The DNA gave D and trimming, while V, J and clone size come from that table. The sample lists over 200,000 clones, about 89% seen once, with roughly 2.5% in the top ten. Material for sequencing was peripheral blood. This sequence joins TRBV4-1 and TRBJ1-2; D gene unclear. This clonotype originated in a woman in her fifties or sixties with acute or convalescent COVID-19. In DNA, the CDR3 is TGCGCCAGCAGCCAGGTCTCCGGGTCGGGCTACACCTTC. The encoded protein is CASSQVSGSGYTF.